Listed below are T cell receptor beta chains from one sample, sequenced in a study of post-analysis software for immune sequencing data. Each CDR3 protein is one row after TCRdb ran MiXCR on the PCR reads. The sample has more than 500,000 distinct CDR3 sequences, approximately 31% seen once; the top ten hold about 6%. Sequenced input: blood. These receptors originate from a girl between 2 and 17 years old with multiple sclerosis. Both conserved end residues are part of each CDR3. The D gene is left open where the match is weak. The size entry is marked missing in some rows and otherwise reads once, few, many or a size class.

- TRBJ1-1 TRBV29-1 - TGCAGCGTTCTCCCCTCCGGGGGCTCTGAAGCTTTCTTT CSVLPSGGSEAFF
- TRBJ2-7 TRBV29-1 - TGCAGCATCCGGGAGGGGGCCATCTACGAGCAGTACTTC CSIREGAIYEQYF
- TRBJ2-2 TRBV28 TRBD1 TGTGCCAGCAGTCCAAAGACAGGGGAGGATCCCAACACCGGGGAGCTGTTTTTT CASSPKTGEDPNTGELFF
few TRBJ2-1 TRBV29-1 - TGCAGCGTTGTTGGGACCGCGAATGAGCAGTTCTTC CSVVGTANEQFF
many TRBJ2-5 TRBV2 - TGTGCCAGCAGAATGACCCCGCAGGAACAAGAGACCCAGTACTTC CASRMTPQEQETQYF
- TRBJ2-1 TRBV11-3 TRBD1 TGTGCCAGCAGCTTCCAAGGGACAGTCCAGGGCAATGAGCAGTTCTTC CASSFQGTVQGNEQFF
- TRBJ1-1 TRBV20-1 - TGCAGTGCGGCCGGTTGGGCGAATGGGCGGACTGAAGCTTTCTTT CSAAGWANGRTEAFF
few TRBJ2-1 TRBV10-3 TRBD2 TGTGCCATCAGTGAGTCGAGTGGGGCGGGGGGGCCTCAGGATGAGCAGTTCTTC CAISESSGAGGPQDEQFF
- TRBJ1-1 TRBV5-1 - TGCGCCAGCAGCCCGTTGGAACGGGGGAGGGGGAACACTGAAGCTTTCTTT CASSPLERGRGNTEAFF
- TRBJ2-3 TRBV12-3/TRBV12-4 - TGTGCCAGCCGGGACGTCATTGGGACAGATACGCAGTATTTT CASRDVIGTDTQYF
- TRBJ1-2 TRBV7-8 - TGTGCCAGCAGCTTAGACGCTTCATGGGGCTATGGCTACACCTTC CASSLDASWGYGYTF
few TRBJ1-1 TRBV20-1 - TGCAGTGCAATCGCGACAGCCACTGAAGCTTTCTTT CSAIATATEAFF
few TRBJ2-1 TRBV4-1 TRBD1 TGCGCCAGCAGCCAAGAGGGGACAGTGGCCGAGCAGTTCTTC CASSQEGTVAEQFF